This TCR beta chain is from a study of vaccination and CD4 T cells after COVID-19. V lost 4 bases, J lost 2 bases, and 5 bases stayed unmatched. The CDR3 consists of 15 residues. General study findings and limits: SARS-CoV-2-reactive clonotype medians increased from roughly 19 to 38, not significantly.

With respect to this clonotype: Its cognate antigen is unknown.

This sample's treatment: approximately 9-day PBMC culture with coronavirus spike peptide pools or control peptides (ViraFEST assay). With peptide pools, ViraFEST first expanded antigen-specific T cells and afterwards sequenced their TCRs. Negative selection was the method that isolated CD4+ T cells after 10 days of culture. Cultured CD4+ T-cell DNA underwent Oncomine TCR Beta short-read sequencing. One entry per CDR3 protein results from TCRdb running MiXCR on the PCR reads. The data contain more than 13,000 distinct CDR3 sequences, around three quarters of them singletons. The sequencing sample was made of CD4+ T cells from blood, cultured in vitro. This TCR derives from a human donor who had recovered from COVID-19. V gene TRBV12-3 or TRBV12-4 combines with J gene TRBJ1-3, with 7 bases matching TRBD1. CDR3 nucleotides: TGTGCCAGCAGTTCCCCGCAGGGGGCTGGAAACACCATATATTTT. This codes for CASSSPQGAGNTIYF.